These 20 T cell receptor beta chains were all obtained from the same sample, sequenced in a study of blood T cell repertoires in COVID-19. Sequencing was performed with immunoSEQ multiplex PCR; in TCRdb, only in-frame clones are kept and a portion is missing. The sample records approximately 180,000 clones, roughly 88% being singletons. Material: peripheral blood. The receptor source for this set is a human donor with active or convalescent COVID-19. The donor label of this sample is uncertain.

V and J are TRBV9 and TRBJ1-3; 8 positions agree with TRBD1. Unmatched junction bases numbered 11, after V lost 3 bases and J lost 3 bases. The CDR3 consists of 17 residues. Germline V gene lookup returns CDR1 SGDLS and CDR2 YYNGEE. This CDR3 reads CASSEYSDRGVGNTIYF. For the CDR3, the DNA is TGTGCCAGCAGCGAGTACTCCGACAGGGGAGTTGGAAACACCATATATTTT.

This clone was picked up one time. The chain links TRBV5-6 to TRBJ2-7, with 14 bases lining up with TRBD2. CDR1 is SGHDT, CDR2 YYEEEE, per germline. Unmatched junction bases numbered 11, after V lost 1 base and J lost 5 bases. This CDR3 spans 18 amino acids. CDR3 nucleotides: TGTGCCAGCAGCTTGTTCCAGCCCGGGACTAGCGGGAGACACGAGCAGTACTTC. Its translation is CASSLFQPGTSGRHEQYF.

The V call is TRBV5-4, the J call TRBJ2-3; D remains unclear. CDR3 length equals 15 residues. V gave up 1 base and J gave up 2 bases, with 11 bases separating them. Germline-derived CDR1 and CDR2 are SGHNT and YYREEE (reference sequence). DNA for the CDR3: TGTGCCAGCAGCTTGACGAAGCATTCCACAGATACGCAGTATTTT. This codes for CASSLTKHSTDTQYF.

As to this clone: This sample also contains other DNA sequences that code for the same CDR3. V usage is TRBV7-2 and J usage is TRBJ2-2; 10 nucleotides line up with TRBD2. The CDR3 contains 16 residues. Germline assignment: CDR1 SGHTA and CDR2 FQGNSA. After removal of 8 bases from V and 5 bases from J, the junction contained 11 bases not matched to a gene. The CDR3 DNA reads as TGTGCCAGCCGACAATGGGGTAGCGGGGGGACCGGGGAGCTGTTTTTT. Translating it yields CASRQWGSGGTGELFF.

This chain uses TRBV15 with TRBJ1-1; D is unresolved. This CDR3 is 16 amino acids long. Germline V gene lookup returns CDR1 LNHNV and CDR2 YYDKDF (reference sequence). Trimming removed 1 base at V and 1 base at J, with 13 bases between. DNA for the CDR3: TGTGCCACCAGCAGAGCCAAGTCCCGGGGGAACACTGAAGCTTTCTTT. It specifies CATSRAKSRGNTEAFF.

The rearrangement joins TRBV7-6 to TRBJ2-1; TRBD2 agrees at 11 bases. V shed 5 bases, J shed 16 bases, and the junction held 10 bases outside the gene matches. CDR1 is SGHVS, CDR2 FNYEAQ, per germline. The CDR3 contains 13 residues. CDR3: CASSGSSGGPPFF. In nucleotides, the CDR3 is TGTGCCAGCAGCGGATCTAGCGGGGGGCCGCCCTTCTTC.

J is TRBJ2-1 and V is TRBV19; the match to TRBD1 covers 8 bases. The CDR3 is made up of 16 amino acids. With 1 base clipped from V and 2 bases from J, the junction kept 4 bases outside the gene matches. Germline CDR1 and CDR2: LNHDA and SQIVND (reference sequence). This CDR3 is CASSIGRRGPYNEQFF. The CDR3 coding sequence is TGTGCCAGTAGTATAGGTCGCAGGGGGCCCTACAATGAGCAGTTCTTC.

The chain joins TRBV30 to TRBJ2-3, with 9 bases aligning to TRBD2. CDR3 length equals 15 residues. Germline V gene sequence: CDR1 GTSNPN, CDR2 SVGIG (reference sequence). V dropped 4 bases and J dropped 3; count of bases not matched to a gene: 8. The CDR3 sequence: CAWNGAGGRTDTQYF. The DNA for the CDR3 is TGTGCCTGGAATGGGGCGGGGGGGAGGACAGATACGCAGTATTTT.

This chain uses TRBV6-6 with TRBJ2-5; D remains ambiguous. The CDR3 runs to 12 residues. In germline, CDR1 is MNHNY, CDR2 SVGAGI (reference sequence). V lost 3 bases to trimming and J lost 1 base, with 3 bases between them. The CDR3 here is CASSYLQETQYF. Written as DNA, the CDR3 is TGTGCCAGCAGTTATCTCCAAGAGACCCAGTACTTC.

V gene TRBV7-8 combines with J gene TRBJ1-2, with 7 nucleotides matching TRBD1. The CDR3 loop spans 16 amino acids. The V and J ends lost 1 base and 1 base, in that order; junction bases with no gene match: 6. Germline V CDR1 and CDR2: SGHVS, FQNEAQ. The CDR3 bases are TGTGCCAGCAGCTTAGGGGGACAGCGCTATAACTATGGCTACACCTTC. Translation gives CASSLGGQRYNYGYTF. Full variable domain (rest looked up from reference TRBV7-8 and TRBJ1-2): GAGVSQSPRYKVAKRGQDVALRCDPISGHVSLFWYQQALGQGPEFLTYFQNEAQLDKSGLPSDRFFAERPEGSVSTLKIQRTQQEDSAVYLCASSLGGQRYNYGYTFGSGTRLTVV.

The gene calls are TRBV5-8 and TRBJ2-1; 14 nucleotides match TRBD2. The germline gives CDR1 SGHTS, CDR2 YDEGEE. Trimming removed 4 bases from V and 3 bases from J; junction bases left unmatched: 9. The CDR3 sequence is 18 residues long. The CDR3 loop is CASSPGTSGSWVYNEQFF. The CDR3 coding sequence is TGTGCCAGCAGCCCCGGGACTAGCGGGAGTTGGGTCTACAATGAGCAGTTCTTC. The complete variable domain, with remaining parts taken from reference TRBV5-8 and TRBJ2-1, reads EAGVTQSPTHLIKTRGQQATLRCSPISGHTSVYWYQQALGLGLQFLLWYDEGEERNRGNFPPRFSGRQFPNYSSELNVNALELEDSALYLCASSPGTSGSWVYNEQFFGPGTRLTVL.

The chain has TRBV4-3 and TRBJ2-5; D is ambiguous. CDR1 is LGHNA, CDR2 YSLEER, per germline. CDR3 size: 13 residues. The germline V and J ends were trimmed by 1 base and 4 bases, with 7 bases remaining between them. The CDR3 bases are TGCGCCAGCAGCCAAGGGCGGCGAGAGACCCAGTACTTC. Protein: CASSQGRRETQYF.

This rearrangement joins TRBV2 to TRBJ2-2; D is undetermined. Germline CDR1 SNHLY, CDR2 FYNNEI. V was clipped by 7 bases and J by 4 bases, with 4 bases between them. The CDR3 has 11 residues. CDR3 nucleotides: TGTGCCAGCACGGTCACCGGGGAGCTGTTTTTT. It is translated as CASTVTGELFF.

This chain links TRBV12-3 or TRBV12-4 with TRBJ1-2; the D gene is possibly TRBD1 (6 bases). V lost 3 bases, J lost 8 bases, and 13 bases lay in between. The CDR3 covers 13 residues. CDR3 nucleotide sequence: TGTGCCAGCAGTTTTTGGGGGCAGGAGGGCTACACCTTC. It translates to CASSFWGQEGYTF.

The chain joins TRBV29-1 to TRBJ2-2, with TRBD2 as a possible D gene (6 bases). The V gene's germline CDR1 is SQVTM and CDR2 ANQGSEA. V was cut by 6 bases and J by 0 bases, with 17 bases left in between. CDR3 length: 16 amino acids. The CDR3 DNA sequence: TGCAGCGTCCCTCGTTGGGGGGAAACGAACACCGGGGAGCTGTTTTTT. It codes for CSVPRWGETNTGELFF.

V is TRBV5-1 and J is TRBJ2-1; D ambiguous. Germline V lookup: CDR1 SGHRS, CDR2 YFSETQ. The CDR3 is 12 residues long. The V gene lost 0 bases and the J gene lost 8 bases, with 6 bases spanning the gap. This CDR3 is CASSLGGYEQFF. In nucleotides, the CDR3 is TGCGCCAGCAGCTTGGGAGGCTATGAGCAGTTCTTC.

The J gene is TRBJ2-7, the V gene TRBV7-2; 9 bases line up with TRBD2. Germline CDR1 is SGHTA and CDR2 is FQGNSA. V shed 5 bases, J shed 1 base, and the junction held 9 bases outside the gene matches. The CDR3 has 16 residues. The CDR3 nucleotides read TGTGCCAGCAGCCCGGACTGGCGGGGGGGTTCCTACGAGCAGTACTTC. Translation: CASSPDWRGGSYEQYF.

V is TRBV5-1 and J is TRBJ2-7; 7 bases align to TRBD2. V was clipped by 7 bases and J by 3 bases; unmatched bases: 4. The CDR3 spans 12 residues. Germline V gives CDR1 SGHRS, CDR2 YFSETQ. CDR3 DNA: TGCGCCAGCCGGTGGGAGGGCTACGAGCAGTACTTC. Protein: CASRWEGYEQYF. Full variable domain (rest looked up from reference TRBV5-1 and TRBJ2-7): KAGVTQTPRYLIKTRGQQVTLSCSPISGHRSVSWYQQTPGQGLQFLFEYFSETQRNKGNFPGRFSGRQFSNSRSEMNVSTLELGDSALYLCASRWEGYEQYFGPGTRLTVT.

The CDR3 region is CASSLAGTIRVETQYF. The DNA for the CDR3 is TGTGCCAGCAGTTTAGCAGGGACTATAAGGGTGGAGACCCAGTACTTC. This rearrangement joins TRBV28 to TRBJ2-5; 7 bases match TRBD2. Germline V gives CDR1 MDHEN, CDR2 SYDVKM. There are 16 residues in the CDR3. V trimming: 2 bases; J trimming: 5 bases; junction bases outside the gene matches: 11.

The rearrangement uses TRBV14 and TRBJ2-7, with D perhaps matching TRBD2 (6 bases). V was shortened by 6 bases and J by 3 bases, with 15 bases between the two germline ends. The CDR3 is 14 residues long. CDR1 is SGHDN, CDR2 FVKESK, per germline. CDR3 nucleotide sequence: TGTGCCAGCAGTGTACGGGGGTTGGACTACGAGCAGTACTTC. It yields the protein CASSVRGLDYEQYF.